These 8 T cell receptor beta chains originate from one sample sequenced in a study of cytomegalovirus exposure and HLA in healthy donors. Both 60 Vbeta primers and 13 Jbeta primers went into the PCR. Only in-frame clones appear in the TCRdb table, and some are missing; sequencing was by immunoSEQ multiplex PCR. Here the sample spans about 130,000 clones, approximately 79% being singletons. The specimen sequenced was PBMCs. All receptors derive from a man aged 18 to 29 in good health and CMV-seropositive.

This clone showed up just once. The CDR3 bases are TGTGCCAGCAGCCTCAGGAGCGGGGGTCCAGGGGAGCAGTACTTC. Encoded protein: CASSLRSGGPGEQYF. The chain has TRBV5-8 and TRBJ2-7; 8 bases line up with TRBD2. After removal of 4 bases from V and 7 bases from J, the junction contained 13 bases not matched to a gene. CDR3 length equals 15 residues. Germline CDR1 reads SGHTS; CDR2 reads YDEGEE.

This rearrangement joins TRBV7-9 to TRBJ2-3; 9 bases agree with TRBD2. Germline V gives CDR1 SEHNR, CDR2 FQNEAQ (reference sequence). The CDR3 covers 14 residues. With V trimmed by 7 bases and J by 5 bases, 7 bases remained unmatched. This CDR3 is CASTSGGSVDTQYF. CDR3 nucleotide sequence: TGTGCCAGCACAAGCGGGGGGAGCGTAGATACGCAGTATTTT.

The genes are TRBV30 and TRBJ1-5, with a possible D match to TRBD1 (5 bases). From germline, CDR1 is GTSNPN and CDR2 SVGIG (reference sequence). The CDR3 contains 17 residues. V dropped 4 bases and J dropped 2 bases, with 21 bases sitting between them. The CDR3 is CAWIGPRYGHGNQPQHF. The DNA of the CDR3 is TGTGCCTGGATCGGGCCTCGTTACGGACACGGCAATCAGCCCCAGCATTTT.

This clone was observed once. A read error may account for a junction end that differs from germline. Other DNA sequences in this sample translate to the same CDR3. V is TRBV27 and J is TRBJ1-2; 11 nucleotides match TRBD1. Germline CDR1 and CDR2: MNHEY and SMNVEV (reference sequence). This CDR3 has 14 residues. The CDR3 nucleotides are TGTGCCAGTAGTTTAGGACAGGGGGCGTATGGCTACACCTTC. This sequence encodes CASSLGQGAYGYTF.

This clone has only a few counts. The chain has TRBV28 and TRBJ2-2, with TRBD1 matching 7 bases. V was clipped by 5 bases and J by 6 bases; unmatched bases: 6. The germline gives CDR1 MDHEN, CDR2 SYDVKM. The CDR3 loop spans 14 amino acids. The chain's CDR3 is CASSILGTAGELFF. The CDR3 DNA follows: TGTGCCAGCAGTATACTAGGGACAGCCGGGGAGCTGTTTTTT.

This clone has more than one count but fewer than ten. The genes are TRBV5-1 and TRBJ1-1; no clear D. The V gene lost 0 bases and the J gene lost 5 bases, with 11 bases spanning the gap. There are 14 residues in the CDR3. CDR1 is SGHRS, CDR2 YFSETQ, per germline. In DNA, the CDR3 is TGCGCCAGCAGCTTGGCCGGTCGGGGTACTGAAGCTTTCTTT. The encoded protein is CASSLAGRGTEAFF.

This clone was detected a few times. The chain links TRBV6-5 to TRBJ1-1, with TRBD1 matching over 7 bases. V was pared by 9 bases and J by 5 bases, with 9 bases of the junction left unmatched. Germline CDR1 reads MNHEY; CDR2 reads SVGAGI. There are 13 residues in the CDR3. This chain's CDR3 is CASMKTGVTEAFF. The CDR3 nucleotides are TGTGCCAGTATGAAAACAGGGGTAACTGAAGCTTTCTTT.

The chain links TRBV27 to TRBJ2-7, with TRBD1 matching over 10 bases. This CDR3 has 17 amino acids. The germline V gene has CDR1 MNHEY and CDR2 SMNVEV (reference sequence). With 0 bases clipped from V and 3 bases from J, the junction kept 8 bases outside the gene matches. CDR3 sequence (DNA): TGTGCCAGCAGTTTATCCCTGGGGGACAGGGGTCACTACGAGCAGTACTTC. This encodes CASSLSLGDRGHYEQYF.